Below are 11 T cell receptor beta chains sequenced from a single sample in a study of cytomegalovirus exposure and HLA in healthy donors. 13 Jbeta primers and 60 Vbeta primers were used for the PCR. TCRdb's copy holds only in-frame clones and misses some; the assay was immunoSEQ multiplex PCR. The table lists around 99,000 clones, 69% of them singletons. The specimen sequenced was PBMCs. The origin of the receptors is a woman aged 70-85 years in good health and CMV-seropositive.

The chain has TRBV6-5 and TRBJ1-6, with a tentative D call TRBD1 (6 bases). With 8 bases removed from V and 8 bases from J, the gap between germline ends came to 10 bases. Germline CDR1 MNHEY, CDR2 SVGAGI. The CDR3 runs to 12 residues. Written as DNA, the CDR3 is TGTGCCAGCCGGGACAAATATTCACCCCTCCACTTT. It codes for CASRDKYSPLHF.

The chain couples TRBV6-5 to TRBJ1-2; D is perhaps TRBD1 (6 bases). Deletions cut 2 bases from V and 4 bases from J, with 8 bases between. The CDR3 runs 13 residues. Germline lookup yields CDR1 MNHEY and CDR2 SVGAGI. CDR3 nucleotides: TGTGCCAGCAGTTACCCGGACAGCTATGGCTACACCTTC. This encodes CASSYPDSYGYTF.

The rearrangement links TRBV7-2 to TRBJ2-1; 12 positions agree with TRBD2. This CDR3 is 14 amino acids long. Germline CDR1 SGHTA, CDR2 FQGNSA. V shed 5 bases and J 10 bases; nucleotides not matched to a gene: 6. The DNA of the CDR3 is TGTGCCAGCAGCCCTAGCGGGGGGGCCTTGGAGCAGTTCTTC. Its translation is CASSPSGGALEQFF.

There are a few counts of this clone. The gene calls are TRBV6-5 and TRBJ1-5, with D possibly being TRBD1 (5 bases). V lost 0 bases to trimming and J lost 10 bases, with 10 bases between them. CDR3 length: 13 residues. Germline CDR1 and CDR2: MNHEY and SVGAGI. In DNA, the CDR3 is TGTGCCAGCAGTTACTCGGGGCTTTCACCCCAGCATTTT. Translation gives CASSYSGLSPQHF.

This chain joins TRBV6-1 and TRBJ1-2; D not resolved. CDR1 and CDR2 (germline): MNHNS, SASEGT. This CDR3 region has 13 residues. V dropped 8 bases and J dropped 2 bases, with 12 bases sitting between them. The CDR3 coding sequence is TGTGCCAGCGCCCTAGACGGAAACTATGGCTACACCTTC. It specifies CASALDGNYGYTF.

CDR3 in amino acids: CAWSVSGGAADTQYF. The CDR3 nucleotides are TGTGCCTGGAGTGTAAGCGGGGGGGCCGCAGATACGCAGTATTTT. This sequence joins TRBV30 and TRBJ2-3, with TRBD2 identical over 10 bases. Germline trimming cut 0 bases from V and 4 bases from J; bases unmatched to any gene: 4. Germline V gives CDR1 GTSNPN, CDR2 SVGIG (reference sequence). CDR3 length: 15 residues.

This clone showed up just a few times. The CDR3 nucleotides read TGCGCCAGCAGCCAATCTGGTGCGGGGGGCGGATATGCGTCCCTCCACTTT. Its translation: CASSQSGAGGGYASLHF. The genes are TRBV4-3 and TRBJ1-6, with D possibly TRBD1 on 6 matching bases. This CDR3 region has 17 residues. Germline loops: CDR1 LGHNA, CDR2 YSLEER. The V and J ends lost 2 bases and 14 bases respectively, with 25 bases between them.

The chain couples TRBV11-3 to TRBJ2-2; TRBD2 matches at 13 bases. The CDR3 has 15 amino acids. Germline-derived CDR1 and CDR2 are SGHNT and YENEEA. V lost 3 bases, J lost 6 bases, and 1 base stayed unmatched. DNA of the CDR3: TGTGCCAGCAGCTTCACTAGCGGGGGGGCCGGGGAGCTGTTTTTT. Translating it yields CASSFTSGGAGELFF.

J is TRBJ1-1 and V is TRBV7-9; D is unclear. Germline lookup yields CDR1 SEHNR and CDR2 FQNEAQ (reference sequence). This CDR3 has 14 residues. V was trimmed by 3 bases and J by 0 bases, leaving 8 bases between them. The CDR3 region has the DNA TGTGCCAGCAGCTTCGTATCCTTGAACACTGAAGCTTTCTTT. This sequence encodes CASSFVSLNTEAFF.

This clone was counted between two and nine times. J is TRBJ2-3 and V is TRBV15; 8 bases agree with TRBD2. The CDR3 contains 15 residues. Germline CDR1 LNHNV, CDR2 YYDKDF (reference sequence). V lost 0 bases to trimming and J lost 5 bases; unmatched junction nucleotides: 4. The CDR3 sequence: CATSRDPLAGDTQYF. CDR3 nucleotide sequence: TGTGCCACCAGCAGAGATCCCCTAGCGGGAGATACGCAGTATTTT.

The chain employs TRBV6-5 and TRBJ2-4; 7 bases fit TRBD2. J was trimmed by 7 bases and V by 4 bases; bases with no gene match: 13. The germline V gene has CDR1 MNHEY and CDR2 SVGAGI. This CDR3 contains 16 residues. Written as DNA, the CDR3 is TGTGCCAGCAGTTCACCGGAGGCAGGGAGGGGCAACATTCAGTACTTC. Its protein is CASSSPEAGRGNIQYF.